This T cell receptor (beta chain) was found in a study of CD8 T cells in Susac syndrome. Study-level findings and limits: By the study's own acknowledgment, its TCR sequencing and HLA analysis included relatively few individuals.

V lost 4 bases and J 3 bases, leaving 11 bases between the germline ends. The CDR3 totals 14 residues. The germline CDR1 and CDR2 sequences are SGHNT and YYREEE (reference sequence). Note on this clonotype: The antigen remains undetermined.

After extraction with the RNeasy kit, about 0.5 to 1 ug of the RNA was reverse transcribed using random hexamers. Coverage of TCR beta CDR3 amplification by immunoSEQ multiplex PCR extended to 54 Vbeta and 13 Jbeta. A single record per CDR3 protein comes from TCRdb applying MiXCR to the immunoSEQ multiplex PCR reads. The profile covers about 140,000 distinct CDR3 sequences, with 95% appearing a single time and 0.11% taken by the ten largest. The clonotype originates from a human donor with multiple sclerosis. Sequenced material: CD4+ T cells from PBMCs. The chain uses TRBV5-4 and TRBJ1-5; tentative D call: TRBD1 (5 bases). The CDR3 region has the DNA TGTGCCAGCAGCGCAGACAGAGCCAATCAGCCCCAGCATTTT. Its translation is CASSADRANQPQHF.